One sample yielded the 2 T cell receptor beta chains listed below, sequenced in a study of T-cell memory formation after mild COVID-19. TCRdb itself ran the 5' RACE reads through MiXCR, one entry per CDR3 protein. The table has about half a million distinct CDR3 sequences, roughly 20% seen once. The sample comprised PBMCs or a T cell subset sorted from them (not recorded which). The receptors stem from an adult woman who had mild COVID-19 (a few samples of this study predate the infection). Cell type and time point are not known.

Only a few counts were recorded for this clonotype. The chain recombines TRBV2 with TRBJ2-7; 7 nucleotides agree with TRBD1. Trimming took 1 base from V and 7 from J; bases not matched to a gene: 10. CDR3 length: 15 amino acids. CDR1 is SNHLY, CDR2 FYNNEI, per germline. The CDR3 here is CASSEEVAGGREQYF. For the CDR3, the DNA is TGTGCCAGCAGTGAAGAGGTAGCAGGGGGACGGGAGCAGTACTTC.

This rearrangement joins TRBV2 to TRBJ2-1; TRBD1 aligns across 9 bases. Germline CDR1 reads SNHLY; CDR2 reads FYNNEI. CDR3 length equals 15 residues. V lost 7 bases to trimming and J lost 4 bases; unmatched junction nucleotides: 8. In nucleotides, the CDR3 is TGTGCCAGCACCCCCGGGACAGGGTTTTACAATGAGCAGTTCTTC. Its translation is CASTPGTGFYNEQFF.